This TCR beta chain comes out of a study of long-term antiretroviral therapy in people with HIV. Study overall: The earliest samples predate the 2015 immediate-ART recommendation by about a decade.

There were about 1-11 million cryopreserved PBMC in the samples before DNA extraction. The run of the v3.0 immunoSEQ assay was at survey level. Measured with immunoSEQ multiplex PCR; TCRdb has only the in-frame clones, and not every one. This sample has about 32,000 clones, with just under 95% found just once. Germline values: CDR1 SNHLY, CDR2 FYNNEI. CDR3 length equals 12 residues. Deletions cut 8 bases from V and 1 base from J, with 9 bases between. With respect to this clone: The antigen remains unidentified.

Overall study findings and caveats: At every time point, clones expanded before ART dominated the repertoire. Absence of data on ART adherence, viral resistance or therapy changes was noted.

This chain uses TRBV2 with TRBJ2-7; unclear D gene. The TCR originated in a woman between 50 and 59 years old with HIV. The sample consisted of unsorted PBMCs, taken 4.1 years after starting antiretroviral therapy. CDR3 sequence reads: CASCPVSYEQYF. Written as DNA, the CDR3 is TGTGCCAGCTGTCCAGTTTCCTACGAGCAGTACTTC.